The 14 T cell receptor beta chains presented below share a single source sample, sequenced in a study of T-cell reconstitution after alpha-beta-depleted transplantation in children. A library of TCRbeta sequences, prepared with unique molecular identifiers, was generated. TCRdb called the PCR reads again in MiXCR, with one record for every CDR3 protein. The sample has about 58,000 distinct CDR3 sequences, approximately 46% seen once. The material sequenced was PBMCs, mostly from graft donor cells, taken 360 days after TCRalphabeta/CD19-depleted stem cell transplant. These receptors originate from a male patient under 18 who had a stem cell transplant for acute lymphoblastic leukemia, so the T cells may come from the graft donor.

This rearrangement joins TRBV12-3 or TRBV12-4 to TRBJ1-1; tentatively, D is TRBD1 (5 bases). The CDR3 spans 13 residues. Trimming cost V 5 bases and J 3 bases, with 10 bases left between them. CDR3 in amino acids: CASSRGAYTEAFF. CDR3 DNA: TGTGCCAGCAGTAGAGGGGCCTACACTGAAGCTTTCTTT.

This clonotype was observed a single time. In nucleotides, the CDR3 is TGTGCCAGCTTTACAGGCTGGAACGAGCAGTACTTC. Protein product: CASFTGWNEQYF. This chain connects TRBV25-1 to TRBJ2-7; D is perhaps TRBD1 (5 bases). Per germline, CDR1 MGHDK and CDR2 SYGVNS. The germline V and J ends were trimmed by 8 bases and 5 bases, with 13 bases remaining between them. The CDR3 is 12 residues long.

This clonotype was counted only a few times. This rearrangement joins TRBV12-3 or TRBV12-4 to TRBJ2-3; no clear D gene. The length of the CDR3 is 13 residues. Deletions cut 3 bases from V and 4 bases from J, with 8 bases between. CDR3 DNA: TGTGCCAGCAGTTTGACGAGAGCAGATACGCAGTATTTT. It specifies CASSLTRADTQYF.

Only a few counts were recorded for this clonotype. The V and J genes are TRBV11-2 and TRBJ2-7; no clear D. V lost 3 bases to trimming and J lost 0 bases, with 6 bases between them. The CDR3 sequence is 13 residues long. CDR1 is SGHAT and CDR2 is FQNNGV in the germline V gene. The DNA of the CDR3 is TGTGCCAGCAGCTTGGAAATCTCCTACGAGCAGTACTTC. The encoded protein is CASSLEISYEQYF.

The chain recombines TRBV12-3 or TRBV12-4 with TRBJ2-2, with D uncertain. V was clipped by 0 bases and J by 7 bases, with 9 bases between them. This CDR3 has 14 amino acids. The chain's CDR3 is CASSLARWSGELFF. The CDR3 nucleotides read TGTGCCAGCAGTTTAGCGCGCTGGAGCGGGGAGCTGTTTTTT.

The chain carries TRBV29-1 and TRBJ2-5; D is possibly TRBD2 (6 bases). Per the germline V gene, CDR1 is SQVTM and CDR2 is ANQGSEA. The CDR3 sequence is 12 residues long. The germline V and J ends were trimmed by 2 bases and 7 bases, with 11 bases remaining between them. CDR3 bases: TGCAGCGTTGAAACGGGACTGACGACCCAGTACTTC. Translation gives CSVETGLTTQYF.

The chain is built from TRBV29-1 and TRBJ2-2; D may match TRBD1 or TRBD2 (5 bases each). This CDR3 is 14 amino acids long. Germline V gene sequence: CDR1 SQVTM, CDR2 ANQGSEA. Trimming took 5 bases from V and 0 from J, leaving 10 bases between them. The CDR3 loop reads CSVHRGANTGELFF. The CDR3 DNA sequence: TGCAGCGTTCATCGGGGCGCGAACACCGGGGAGCTGTTTTTT.

This clonotype was picked up a small number of times. V gene TRBV11-3 combines with J gene TRBJ2-1; TRBD1 matches at 7 bases. The CDR3 spans 15 residues. V shed 5 bases, J shed 7 bases, and the junction held 11 bases outside the gene matches. CDR1 and CDR2 (germline): SGHNT, YENEEA. The CDR3 loop is CASSSKGAMGNEQFF. CDR3 coding DNA: TGTGCCAGCAGCAGTAAGGGGGCAATGGGGAATGAGCAGTTCTTC.

The chain employs TRBV12-3 or TRBV12-4 and TRBJ2-7; D is undetermined. The CDR3 totals 14 residues. Trimming shortened V by 6 bases and J by 2 bases, and 14 bases separated the two germline ends. The CDR3 loop reads CASSHDTPTYEQYF. The CDR3 DNA reads TGTGCCAGCAGCCACGACACTCCAACCTACGAGCAGTACTTC.

This clonotype was picked up a small number of times. The chain is built from TRBV3-1 and TRBJ1-1; a possible D gene is TRBD1 (6 bases). With 1 base removed from V and 3 bases from J, the gap between germline ends came to 9 bases. This CDR3 spans 14 amino acids. The germline V gene encodes CDR1 LGHDT and CDR2 YNNKEL (reference sequence). The CDR3 protein is CASSQVQGYTEAFF. The CDR3 DNA reads TGTGCCAGCAGCCAAGTACAGGGATACACTGAAGCTTTCTTT.

This chain joins TRBV12-3 or TRBV12-4 and TRBJ1-1, with a tentative D call TRBD1 (6 bases). The V gene lost 7 bases and the J gene lost 1 base, with 13 bases spanning the gap. The CDR3 totals 14 residues. CDR3 protein: CASTLQGWNTEAFF. For the CDR3, the DNA is TGTGCCAGCACCTTACAGGGCTGGAACACTGAAGCTTTCTTT.

The chain couples TRBV28 to TRBJ1-1; D perhaps matches TRBD1 (5 bases). V shed 5 bases and J shed 0 bases, with 10 bases lying between them. The germline V gene has CDR1 MDHEN and CDR2 SYDVKM. This CDR3 region has 14 residues. DNA for the CDR3: TGTGCCAGCAGTCCAAGGGGTCTGAACACTGAAGCTTTCTTT. It specifies CASSPRGLNTEAFF.

CDR3 DNA: TGTGCCAGCAGTTTGGTTGCGAACAGGGGTTACACCGGGGAGCTGTTTTTT. This gives the protein CASSLVANRGYTGELFF. The chain employs TRBV12-3 or TRBV12-4 and TRBJ2-2; 7 bases are shared with TRBD1. The CDR3 is made up of 17 amino acids. V was pared by 3 bases and J by 3 bases, with 10 bases of the junction left unmatched.

The genes are TRBV20-1 and TRBJ2-1; 11 positions match TRBD2. The CDR3 runs 15 residues. CDR1 is DFQATT, CDR2 SNEGSKA, per germline (reference sequence). Trimming at V came to 6 bases and at J to 4 bases, leaving 8 bases not matched to a gene. The DNA of the CDR3 is TGCAGTGCAAGGCCGGGACTAGCGGAATACAATGAGCAGTTCTTC. It is translated as CSARPGLAEYNEQFF.